The 30 T cell receptor beta chains below were found in one sample sequenced in a study of blood T cell repertoires in COVID-19. Measured with immunoSEQ multiplex PCR; TCRdb has only the in-frame clones, and not every one. The data contain around 70,000 clones, under 95% of them singletons. Sample: peripheral blood. The receptors derive from a human donor in a cohort sampled during active COVID-19.

The chain is built from TRBV6-5 and TRBJ2-5, with 8 bases matching TRBD2. Per germline, CDR1 MNHEY and CDR2 SVGAGI. The length of the CDR3 is 14 residues. V gave up 7 bases and J gave up 4 bases; unmatched junction bases: 8. The CDR3 sequence is CASNAGTRIETQYF. CDR3 coding DNA: TGTGCCAGCAATGCCGGGACTAGGATAGAGACCCAGTACTTC.

The DNA for the CDR3 is TGTGCCAGCCGAGGACAGGCAGATACGCAGTATTTT. Encoded protein: CASRGQADTQYF. The chain is built from TRBV2 and TRBJ2-3; 7 positions match TRBD1. Germline CDR1 SNHLY, CDR2 FYNNEI. The ends lost 8 bases at V and 4 bases at J; junction bases unmatched: 3. The CDR3 runs 12 residues.

The chain combines TRBV2 with TRBJ2-1; possible D gene TRBD1, 5 bases. Trimming removed 2 bases at V and 9 bases at J, with 8 bases between. Germline CDR1 and CDR2: SNHLY and FYNNEI. The CDR3 loop spans 12 amino acids. CDR3 residues: CASSEQGIEQFF. DNA for the CDR3: TGTGCCAGCAGTGAACAGGGAATTGAGCAGTTCTTC.

This clone was seen a few times. V is TRBV19 and J is TRBJ1-3; 9 nucleotides line up with TRBD1. The J segment lost 3 bases and the V segment lost 6 bases, leaving 6 bases of the junction unmatched. The germline V gene encodes CDR1 LNHDA and CDR2 SQIVND (reference sequence). The CDR3 extends over 15 amino acids. The CDR3 region is CASRQQGASGNTIYF. DNA of the CDR3: TGTGCCAGTAGACAACAGGGGGCGAGTGGAAACACCATATATTTT. The full variable domain, completed using reference TRBV19 and TRBJ1-3, is DGGITQSPKYLFRKEGQNVTLSCEQNLNHDAMYWYRQDPGQGLRLIYYSQIVNDFQKGDIAEGYSVSREKKESFPLTVTSAQKNPTAFYLCASRQQGASGNTIYFGEGSWLTVV.

The chain joins TRBV5-4 to TRBJ1-4; 9 nucleotides agree with TRBD1. Trimming cost V 3 bases and J 4 bases; bases outside gene matches: 4. CDR3 size: 15 residues. Per the germline V gene, CDR1 is SGHNT and CDR2 is YYREEE (reference sequence). In DNA form, the CDR3 reads TGTGCCAGCAGCTGGACAGGGGCTTATAATGAAAAACTGTTTTTT. Its translation is CASSWTGAYNEKLFF.

The CDR3, as DNA: TGCGCCAGCAGCCAAGAAGACGGAGTACCCTCTAACTATGGCTACACCTTC. Residues: CASSQEDGVPSNYGYTF. The chain links TRBV4-3 to TRBJ1-2; D gene uncertain. Trimming removed 0 bases from V and 0 bases from J, with 14 bases in between. CDR3 length: 17 amino acids. Germline V gene data show CDR1 as LGHNA and CDR2 as YSLEER.

This clone was seen just once. This chain connects TRBV5-1 to TRBJ1-4; 11 nucleotides match TRBD1. V dropped 2 bases and J dropped 5; count of bases not matched to a gene: 2. The CDR3 sequence is 15 residues long. The V gene's germline CDR1 is SGHRS and CDR2 YFSETQ. The CDR3 DNA reads as TGCGCCAGCAGCTTTGGACAGGGGGCAAATGAAAAACTGTTTTTT. Its protein product is CASSFGQGANEKLFF.

This chain joins TRBV5-1 and TRBJ2-5, with a tentative D call TRBD2 (5 bases). This CDR3 comprises 15 residues. Trimming took 0 bases from V and 4 from J, leaving 13 bases between them. CDR1 is SGHRS, CDR2 YFSETQ, per germline. The CDR3 sequence: CASSLERVGRETQYF. CDR3 DNA sequence: TGCGCCAGCAGCTTGGAACGGGTGGGGAGAGAGACCCAGTACTTC.

This chain connects TRBV19 to TRBJ1-2, with TRBD1 matching 11 bases. This CDR3 region has 16 residues. The germline gives CDR1 LNHDA, CDR2 SQIVND (reference sequence). After removal of 3 bases from V and 1 base from J, the junction contained 4 bases not matched to a gene. This CDR3 is CASSIGQGAYNYGYTF. The CDR3 DNA sequence: TGTGCCAGTAGTATCGGACAGGGGGCCTATAACTATGGCTACACCTTC.

The chain joins TRBV4-3 to TRBJ1-6, with 7 bases aligning to TRBD1. CDR3 length: 14 amino acids. Unmatched junction bases numbered 12, after V lost 4 bases and J lost 15 bases. CDR1 LGHNA and CDR2 YSLEER come from the germline V gene. CDR3 nucleotide sequence: TGCGCCAGCAGCCGGGAACGACAGGGTAATTTCCTCCACTTT. It specifies CASSRERQGNFLHF.

The CDR3 region has the DNA TGTGCCAGCAGCGACAGGGCCTCTGGAAACACCATATATTTT. This gives the protein CASSDRASGNTIYF. The chain joins TRBV11-3 to TRBJ1-3, with 7 bases aligning to TRBD1. With V trimmed by 5 bases and J by 0 bases, 1 base remained unmatched. Germline V gene sequence: CDR1 SGHNT, CDR2 YENEEA. The CDR3 is made up of 14 amino acids.

The chain links TRBV4-1 to TRBJ2-5, with 10 bases matching TRBD1. CDR3 length: 20 amino acids. In germline, CDR1 is MGHRA, CDR2 YSYEKL. V shed 1 base and J 5 bases; nucleotides not matched to a gene: 19. The DNA for the CDR3 is TGCGCCAGCAGCCAAGTCGCCGGGACAGGGGAGGGCCAGGCCAGGGAGACCCAGTACTTC. It translates to CASSQVAGTGEGQARETQYF.

The DNA for the CDR3 is TGTGCCAGCAGCCTTACAGGGGGCGACTACAATGAGCAGTTCTTC. Translation: CASSLTGGDYNEQFF. The chain couples TRBV7-3 to TRBJ2-1; TRBD1 matches 9 bases. The CDR3 sequence is 15 residues long. Trimming took 5 bases from V and 3 from J; bases not matched to a gene: 5. Germline V gene lookup returns CDR1 SGHTA and CDR2 FQGTGA.

This rearrangement joins TRBV11-2 to TRBJ2-7; D is unresolved. The V end was cut by 1 base, the J end by 0 bases, with 4 bases between. Germline loops: CDR1 SGHAT, CDR2 FQNNGV. This CDR3 has 13 residues. This chain's CDR3 is CASSLAVSYEQYF. DNA of the CDR3: TGTGCCAGCAGCTTAGCGGTCTCCTACGAGCAGTACTTC.

Details on this clone: In the same sample, other DNA sequences code for this CDR3. The chain links TRBV12-3 or TRBV12-4 to TRBJ1-2, with 8 bases lining up with TRBD1. This CDR3 has 13 amino acids. V shed 5 bases, J shed 4 bases, and the junction held 3 bases outside the gene matches. The CDR3 nucleotides read TGTGCCAGCAGTCCGACAGGGGCCTATGGCTACACCTTC. Its translation: CASSPTGAYGYTF.

This chain links TRBV5-6 with TRBJ1-1; 8 bases map to TRBD1. Germline V gene lookup returns CDR1 SGHDT and CDR2 YYEEEE. This CDR3 has 15 amino acids. The V segment lost 2 bases and the J segment 2 bases; nucleotides outside the gene matches: 5. The CDR3 sequence: CASSFVDRANTEAFF. CDR3 nucleotides: TGTGCCAGCAGCTTTGTGGACAGGGCAAACACTGAAGCTTTCTTT.

The chain uses TRBV30 and TRBJ2-7, with 8 bases matching TRBD2. The V gene's germline CDR1 is GTSNPN and CDR2 SVGIG (reference sequence). V lost 0 bases, J lost 11 bases, and 12 bases stayed unmatched. This CDR3 comprises 14 residues. CDR3 residues: CAWSVQAGAQVEYF. The CDR3 coding sequence is TGTGCCTGGAGTGTACAAGCGGGGGCTCAAGTGGAGTACTTC.

The V and J genes are TRBV9 and TRBJ2-7; D possibly corresponds to TRBD1 (5 bases). Germline lookup yields CDR1 SGDLS and CDR2 YYNGEE. The V gene lost 0 bases and the J gene lost 3 bases, with 10 bases spanning the gap. The CDR3 runs 14 residues. The CDR3 region is CASSVGQDNYEQYF. In DNA, the CDR3 is TGTGCCAGCAGCGTAGGGCAGGACAACTACGAGCAGTACTTC.

This chain uses TRBV9 with TRBJ1-2; perhaps TRBD1 as D (6 bases). Trimming took 6 bases from V and 4 from J, leaving 16 bases between them. Per germline, CDR1 SGDLS and CDR2 YYNGEE. CDR3 size: 14 residues. The DNA of the CDR3 is TGTGCCAGCACCACCGGGACACGGGGCTATGGCTACACCTTC. Translated: CASTTGTRGYGYTF.

The rearrangement joins TRBV27 to TRBJ2-1, with TRBD1 matching over 10 bases. From germline, CDR1 is MNHEY and CDR2 SMNVEV (reference sequence). The trim removed 5 bases at V and 0 bases at J, leaving 4 bases unmatched. The CDR3 covers 16 residues. The CDR3 loop reads CASSGRDRGSYNEQFF. CDR3 in DNA: TGTGCCAGCAGTGGTCGGGACAGGGGCTCCTACAATGAGCAGTTCTTC.

The J gene is TRBJ2-7, the V gene TRBV12-5; weak D call: TRBD1 (5 bases). Trimming removed 0 bases at V and 4 bases at J, with 16 bases between. Germline CDR1 reads LGHNT; CDR2 reads FRNRAP. This CDR3 comprises 16 residues. CDR3 protein: CASGLVITQTAYEQYF. The CDR3 nucleotides are TGTGCTAGTGGTTTGGTAATAACCCAGACAGCTTACGAGCAGTACTTC.

The chain links TRBV7-6 to TRBJ2-7; 7 nucleotides agree with TRBD1. The germline CDR1 and CDR2 sequences are SGHVS and FNYEAQ. CDR3 length: 16 residues. V was clipped by 5 bases and J by 3 bases; unmatched bases: 13. CDR3 in DNA: TGTGCCAGCAGCCCTTCAAGACAGGGTCAACTCTACGAGCAGTACTTC. Translating it yields CASSPSRQGQLYEQYF.

The J gene is TRBJ1-5, the V gene TRBV7-2; TRBD1 aligns across 8 bases. The CDR3 has 14 amino acids. J gave up 9 bases and V 5 bases, and 9 bases lay outside the gene matches. The germline V gene encodes CDR1 SGHTA and CDR2 FQGNSA. CDR3 amino acids: CASSAGTGRAPQHF. CDR3 DNA sequence: TGTGCCAGCAGCGCAGGGACAGGCAGGGCGCCCCAGCATTTT. The variable domain in full, with the rest retrieved from reference TRBV7-2 and TRBJ1-5, is GAGVSQSPSNKVTEKGKDVELRCDPISGHTALYWYRQSLGQGLEFLIYFQGNSAPDKSGLPSDRFSAERTGGSVSTLTIQRTQQEDSAVYLCASSAGTGRAPQHFGDGTRLSIL.

CDR3 sequence (DNA): TGTGCCAGTAGGCAGGACTACGGGGAGCTGTTTTTT. Protein sequence: CASRQDYGELFF. The chain links TRBV19 to TRBJ2-2; possibly TRBD2 for D (6 bases). The V gene lost 6 bases and the J gene lost 7 bases, with 9 bases spanning the gap. Germline-derived CDR1 and CDR2 are LNHDA and SQIVND (reference sequence). CDR3 length: 12 residues.

The chain recombines TRBV29-1 with TRBJ2-5; 12 bases map to TRBD2. V dropped 4 bases and J dropped 3; count of bases not matched to a gene: 9. Per germline, CDR1 SQVTM and CDR2 ANQGSEA. The length of the CDR3 is 16 residues. CDR3 sequence reads: CSVGFSGLAGKETQYF. In DNA form, the CDR3 reads TGCAGCGTTGGGTTTTCCGGACTAGCGGGGAAAGAGACCCAGTACTTC.

The chain carries TRBV7-8 and TRBJ1-1; D is uncertain. The V and J ends lost 7 bases and 2 bases respectively, with 23 bases between them. CDR1 is SGHVS, CDR2 FQNEAQ, per germline. CDR3 size: 17 residues. The CDR3 loop reads CASTPSVAPPINTEAFF. The CDR3 DNA reads as TGTGCCAGCACCCCAAGCGTCGCCCCTCCAATAAACACTGAAGCTTTCTTT.

The rearrangement links TRBV12-5 to TRBJ2-5; 12 bases agree with TRBD2. With 6 bases clipped from V and 4 bases from J, the junction kept 6 bases outside the gene matches. The CDR3 has 15 amino acids. The germline gives CDR1 LGHNT, CDR2 FRNRAP. This CDR3 is CASGSLAGGPETQYF. The CDR3 nucleotides are TGTGCTAGTGGCTCTCTAGCGGGGGGGCCAGAGACCCAGTACTTC.

The chain joins TRBV12-3 or TRBV12-4 to TRBJ1-2, with 9 bases lining up with TRBD1. Germline trimming cut 6 bases from V and 5 bases from J; bases unmatched to any gene: 4. This CDR3 has 13 residues. CDR3 sequence: CASSRTGAYGYTF. CDR3 DNA sequence: TGTGCCAGCAGCCGGACAGGGGCGTATGGCTACACCTTC.

The chain employs TRBV24-1 and TRBJ2-3, with D tentatively TRBD2 (6 bases). Trimming pared 6 bases from V and 3 bases from J, leaving 9 bases between. CDR1 and CDR2 (germline): KGHDR, SFDVKD. CDR3 length equals 13 residues. Here the CDR3 reads CATSPGGTDTQYF. The CDR3 DNA is TGTGCCACCAGTCCCGGAGGGACAGATACGCAGTATTTT.

The V gene is TRBV10-3, the J gene TRBJ1-4; 8 nucleotides agree with TRBD1. CDR1 and CDR2 (germline): ENHRY, SYGVKD. Unmatched junction bases numbered 9, after V lost 6 bases and J lost 9 bases. This CDR3 has 14 amino acids. The CDR3, as DNA: TGTGCCATCAGCCCAGGGGGCGTGGGGCAAAAACTGTTTTTT. Encoded protein: CAISPGGVGQKLFF.